The 25 T cell receptor beta chains presented below share a single source sample, sequenced in a study of blood T cell repertoires in COVID-19 (dated by TCRdb to 2019 to 2021). The library was made by the immunoSEQ multiplex PCR assay. TCRdb carries this immuneACCESS record with in-frame sequences only. Its versions omit some clonotypes, under half of them owing to an unresolved V gene in the studies checked, with the rest unexplained. The sample yields 250,000 or so clones; approximately 87% were counted once. The top ten clones comprise about 1.6% of the sample. The material sequenced was peripheral blood. The receptors were gathered from a woman in her forties who had recovered from COVID-19.

The genes are TRBV10-3 and TRBJ2-5, with 7 bases matching TRBD1. The CDR3 length is 13 residues. With 10 bases clipped from V and 4 bases from J, the junction kept 9 bases outside the gene matches. Germline V gene lookup returns CDR1 ENHRY and CDR2 SYGVKD. CDR3 region: CATGGISLETQYF. CDR3 DNA sequence: TGTGCCACAGGGGGTATTAGCTTAGAGACCCAGTACTTC.

The genes are TRBV2 and TRBJ1-1, with 8 bases identical to TRBD1. Germline V gene data show CDR1 as SNHLY and CDR2 as FYNNEI. Trimming cost V 5 bases and J 7 bases; bases outside gene matches: 6. This CDR3 has 13 amino acids. CDR3 coding DNA: TGTGCCAGCAGTAGGACAGGGCCCGATGAAGCTTTCTTT. It codes for CASSRTGPDEAFF. The full variable domain, its missing parts supplied by reference TRBV2 and TRBJ1-1, is EPEVTQTPSHQVTQMGQEVILRCVPISNHLYFYWYRQILGQKVEFLVSFYNNEISEKSEIFDDQFSVERPDGSNFTLKIRSTKLEDSAMYFCASSRTGPDEAFFGQGTRLTVV.

The chain links TRBV5-1 to TRBJ1-1, with D perhaps matching TRBD1 (6 bases). The V end was cut by 5 bases, the J end by 3 bases, with 14 bases between. CDR1 is SGHRS and CDR2 is YFSETQ in the germline V gene. CDR3 size: 14 residues. The CDR3 loop is CASSRDTGYTEAFF. The DNA for the CDR3 is TGCGCCAGCAGTCGGGACACAGGGTACACTGAAGCTTTCTTT.

The chain uses TRBV30 and TRBJ2-1, with 16 bases aligning to TRBD2. The CDR3 is 19 residues long. Germline CDR1 reads GTSNPN; CDR2 reads SVGIG (reference sequence). V was pared by 4 bases and J by 0 bases, with 9 bases of the junction left unmatched. In DNA form, the CDR3 reads TGTGCCTGGAAAGCGGGACTAGCGGGGGGGCCCCTCTCCTACAATGAGCAGTTCTTC. This translates into CAWKAGLAGGPLSYNEQFF.

This chain joins TRBV4-3 and TRBJ2-1; 7 positions agree with TRBD2. This CDR3 spans 14 amino acids. Trimming at V came to 1 base and at J to 9 bases, leaving 6 bases not matched to a gene. Germline V gene sequence: CDR1 LGHNA, CDR2 YSLEER. CDR3 coding DNA: TGCGCCAGCAGCCAAGTTCTAGCGGCTGGTGAGCAGTTCTTC. This translates into CASSQVLAAGEQFF.

V gene TRBV5-6 combines with J gene TRBJ2-2; possible D gene TRBD2, 6 bases. V lost 4 bases and J lost 5, with 18 bases in between. The CDR3 is 16 amino acids. Per germline, CDR1 SGHDT and CDR2 YYEEEE. The CDR3 region is CASSTERVLSTGELFF. For the CDR3, the DNA is TGTGCCAGCAGCACAGAGCGGGTTTTGAGTACCGGGGAGCTGTTTTTT.

This sequence joins TRBV5-1 and TRBJ1-2; D remains unclear. Deletions cut 4 bases from V and 4 bases from J, with 11 bases between. The CDR3 is 13 amino acids. From germline, CDR1 is SGHRS and CDR2 YFSETQ. CDR3 in DNA: TGCGCCAGCAGCGTCGGGTCCCTCTATGGCTACACCTTC. This gives the protein CASSVGSLYGYTF.

The chain carries TRBV5-1 and TRBJ1-2; D gene unclear. The CDR3 spans 14 residues. The germline V and J ends were trimmed by 2 bases and 1 base, with 9 bases remaining between them. The germline CDR1 and CDR2 sequences are SGHRS and YFSETQ. This chain's CDR3 is CASSLIPGNYGYTF. The CDR3 region has the DNA TGCGCCAGCAGCTTAATTCCGGGTAACTATGGCTACACCTTC.

There are a few counts of this clone. The gene calls are TRBV5-4 and TRBJ2-2; 10 bases align to TRBD2. This CDR3 has 15 amino acids. Germline V CDR1 and CDR2: SGHNT, YYREEE (reference sequence). The J segment lost 5 bases and the V segment lost 4 bases, leaving 5 bases of the junction unmatched. The CDR3 loop is CASSPSGGRTGELFF. DNA of the CDR3: TGTGCCAGCAGCCCTAGCGGGGGTAGAACCGGGGAGCTGTTTTTT.

This chain connects TRBV19 to TRBJ1-1; D is perhaps TRBD1 (6 bases). This CDR3 spans 14 amino acids. The germline CDR1 and CDR2 sequences are LNHDA and SQIVND (reference sequence). V gave up 3 bases and J gave up 1 base, with 9 bases separating them. As DNA, the CDR3 is TGTGCCAGTAGTATCGGACAGCCGAACACTGAAGCTTTCTTT. Its translation is CASSIGQPNTEAFF.

In DNA, the CDR3 is TGTGCCAGCAGCTTAGCCGGGACACTCCTGGGGGGCTACACCTTC. The encoded protein is CASSLAGTLLGGYTF. The chain carries TRBV7-9 and TRBJ1-2; maybe TRBD1 (6 bases). This CDR3 spans 15 amino acids. The germline V and J ends were trimmed by 0 bases and 8 bases, with 16 bases remaining between them. Germline V gene lookup returns CDR1 SEHNR and CDR2 FQNEAQ (reference sequence).

The genes are TRBV19 and TRBJ2-7; weak D call: TRBD2 (5 bases). Trimming took off 7 bases at V and 4 bases at J, with 17 bases between the two ends. CDR1 is LNHDA, CDR2 SQIVND, per germline (reference sequence). There are 14 residues in the CDR3. The CDR3 is CASNAIYGKYEQYF. The CDR3 DNA follows: TGTGCCAGTAACGCGATCTACGGGAAATACGAGCAGTACTTC.

This clone was counted a single time. The chain combines TRBV7-2 with TRBJ1-2; D may be TRBD1 (6 bases). Germline CDR1 SGHTA, CDR2 FQGNSA. The CDR3 totals 14 residues. Trimming stripped 4 bases from V and 4 bases from J, with 13 bases between. CDR3 residues: CASSYAGAGYGYTF. CDR3 sequence (DNA): TGTGCCAGCAGCTATGCAGGGGCTGGCTATGGCTACACCTTC.

The chain carries TRBV29-1 and TRBJ2-1; the match to TRBD1 covers 10 bases. V lost 7 bases, J lost 6 bases, and 12 bases stayed unmatched. Germline V gives CDR1 SQVTM, CDR2 ANQGSEA. The CDR3 totals 15 residues. CDR3 sequence: CSAEPDRGRINEQFF. The CDR3 DNA reads as TGCAGCGCGGAACCTGACAGGGGGCGCATCAATGAGCAGTTCTTC.

The rearrangement joins TRBV9 to TRBJ2-3, with 13 bases identical to TRBD2. The CDR3 extends over 22 amino acids. V shed 0 bases and J 0 bases; nucleotides not matched to a gene: 16. Germline-derived CDR1 and CDR2 are SGDLS and YYNGEE. CDR3 DNA sequence: TGTGCCAGCAGCGTAGGTACGACGGTTGGGACTAGCGGGGCCTCTAGCACAGATACGCAGTATTTT. Amino acid sequence: CASSVGTTVGTSGASSTDTQYF.

The rearrangement links TRBV6-5 to TRBJ1-2; maybe TRBD1 (5 bases). V was pared by 2 bases and J by 6 bases, with 16 bases between. Germline lookup yields CDR1 MNHEY and CDR2 SVGAGI. The CDR3 extends over 15 amino acids. CDR3 coding DNA: TGTGCCAGCAGTTACAAGGCAGGGTCCTACGATGGCTACACCTTC. This gives the protein CASSYKAGSYDGYTF.

The V gene is TRBV15, the J gene TRBJ2-7, with D tentatively TRBD2 (5 bases). Germline-derived CDR1 and CDR2 are LNHNV and YYDKDF (reference sequence). The CDR3 covers 17 residues. The V gene lost 5 bases and the J gene lost 3 bases, with 23 bases spanning the gap. The DNA of the CDR3 is TGTGCCACCAGCCCCCTCGGGGTTCCGGGGAATAACTACGAGCAGTACTTC. Translation: CATSPLGVPGNNYEQYF. Filled out from reference TRBV15 and TRBJ2-7, the complete variable domain reads DAMVIQNPRYQVTQFGKPVTLSCSQTLNHNVMYWYQQKSSQAPKLLFHYYDKDFNNEADTPDNFQSRRPNTSFCFLDIRSPGLGDTAMYLCATSPLGVPGNNYEQYFGPGTRLTVT.

The chain carries TRBV7-9 and TRBJ1-1, with 7 bases matching TRBD1. The V segment lost 2 bases and the J segment 1 base; nucleotides outside the gene matches: 16. This CDR3 region has 19 residues. Germline CDR1 is SEHNR and CDR2 is FQNEAQ (reference sequence). CDR3 sequence (DNA): TGTGCCAGCAGCTTATTCAGGGGGGCGCCCCCTCACTCGAACACTGAAGCTTTCTTT. The encoded protein is CASSLFRGAPPHSNTEAFF.

The chain is built from TRBV19 and TRBJ2-3, with no clear D. The CDR3 is made up of 15 amino acids. Trimming cost V 3 bases and J 2 bases, with 12 bases left between them. Germline V gene data show CDR1 as LNHDA and CDR2 as SQIVND (reference sequence). The CDR3 is CASSMLRGNTDTQYF. The CDR3 DNA follows: TGTGCCAGTAGTATGCTTAGAGGAAACACAGATACGCAGTATTTT.

This sequence joins TRBV19 and TRBJ1-1; D is uncertain. Trimming removed 5 bases from V and 3 bases from J, with 13 bases in between. CDR3 length: 14 amino acids. Germline-derived CDR1 and CDR2 are LNHDA and SQIVND (reference sequence). The CDR3 protein is CASSPRREYTEAFF. CDR3 nucleotides: TGTGCCAGTAGTCCCAGACGGGAGTACACTGAAGCTTTCTTT.

The chain couples TRBV27 to TRBJ1-1; D is undetermined. CDR1 and CDR2 from the germline V gene are MNHEY and SMNVEV (reference sequence). V was shortened by 3 bases and J by 4 bases, with 9 bases between the two germline ends. CDR3 size: 13 residues. The CDR3 DNA sequence: TGTGCCAGCAGTTTCAGCGGAGGCACTGAAGCTTTCTTT. Its protein is CASSFSGGTEAFF.

This clone appeared many times. The chain has TRBV29-1 and TRBJ2-3; a possible D gene is TRBD1 (6 bases). The CDR3 has 15 residues. V lost 5 bases, J lost 3 bases, and 18 bases lay in between. Germline values: CDR1 SQVTM, CDR2 ANQGSEA. In DNA, the CDR3 is TGCAGCGTTCAAGGGGACACCTCCTGGACAGATACGCAGTATTTT. This codes for CSVQGDTSWTDTQYF.

The chain recombines TRBV3-1 (or the pseudogene TRBV3-2) with TRBJ1-2, with TRBD1 identical over 7 bases. There are 13 residues in the CDR3. J lost 3 bases, V lost 3 bases, and 1 base had no gene match. Per germline, CDR1 LGHDT and CDR2 YNNKEL (reference sequence). The CDR3 reads CASSQGQYYGYTF. CDR3 DNA: TGTGCCAGCAGCCAGGGACAGTACTATGGCTACACCTTC.

V gene TRBV20-1 combines with J gene TRBJ1-2; D ambiguous. Deletions cut 3 bases from V and 0 bases from J, with 11 bases between. Germline V lookup: CDR1 DFQATT, CDR2 SNEGSKA (reference sequence). The CDR3 sequence is 14 residues long. The CDR3: CSASSQATNYGYTF. In DNA, the CDR3 is TGCAGTGCTAGTTCGCAGGCTACTAACTATGGCTACACCTTC.

V gene TRBV6-5 combines with J gene TRBJ2-2; perhaps TRBD2 as D (7 bases). Trimming removed 4 bases from V and 2 bases from J, with 14 bases in between. This CDR3 has 16 amino acids. CDR1 and CDR2 from the germline V gene are MNHEY and SVGAGI. CDR3 DNA sequence: TGTGCCAGCAGTTTCAACGGGGGGCGAAACACCGGGGAGCTGTTTTTT. This gives the protein CASSFNGGRNTGELFF.